A selection of T cell receptor beta chains follows, all from one sample in a study of blood T cell repertoires in COVID-19. Produced via immunoSEQ multiplex PCR; TCRdb's table is partial and in-frame only. In the table there are around 190,000 clones, roughly 82% of which are singletons. The sequencing sample was made of peripheral blood. The receptors come from a human donor in a cohort sampled during active COVID-19. Both conserved end residues are part of each CDR3. A D gene is named only where the DNA matches it firmly. The size field is filled for only some rows; it gives once, few, many or a size class.

J gene: TRBJ2-1
D gene: TRBD2
clone size: -
V gene: TRBV29-1
CDR3 DNA: TGCAGCGTTGAAGATCCATCGGGGACTAGCGGGAACTCCTACAATGAGCAGTTCTTC
CDR3 protein: CSVEDPSGTSGNSYNEQFF

J gene: TRBJ1-5
D gene: -
clone size: -
V gene: TRBV28
CDR3 DNA: TGTGCCAGCAGTTTGAGGCAGGGAAGGCATCAGCCCCAGCATTTT
CDR3 protein: CASSLRQGRHQPQHF

J gene: TRBJ2-2
D gene: -
clone size: -
V gene: TRBV10-3
CDR3 DNA: TGTGCCATCAGTGAGAGTTGGAGACAGACTAACACCGGGGAGCTGTTTTTT
CDR3 protein: CAISESWRQTNTGELFF

J gene: TRBJ2-7
D gene: -
clone size: -
V gene: TRBV10-3
CDR3 DNA: TGTGCCATCAGTGCCGACAGTGATTTGGTCGAGCAGTACTTC
CDR3 protein: CAISADSDLVEQYF

J gene: TRBJ2-4
D gene: -
clone size: -
V gene: TRBV28
CDR3 DNA: TGTGCCAGCAGTCCCGACCGGAGCTGGGACATTCAGTACTTC
CDR3 protein: CASSPDRSWDIQYF

J gene: TRBJ2-2
D gene: -
clone size: once
V gene: TRBV11-2
CDR3 DNA: TGTGCCAGCAGCCCACAGGGACCAGACACCGGGGAGCTGTTTTTT
CDR3 protein: CASSPQGPDTGELFF

J gene: TRBJ1-2
D gene: -
clone size: -
V gene: TRBV4-1
CDR3 DNA: TGCGCCAGCAGCCAATCAGGGAGGGCTAACTATGGCTACACCTTC
CDR3 protein: CASSQSGRANYGYTF

J gene: TRBJ2-4
D gene: -
clone size: -
V gene: TRBV4-1
CDR3 DNA: TGCGCCAGCAGCCAAGGGGGCAGTCTTGCCAAAAACATTCAGTACTTC
CDR3 protein: CASSQGGSLAKNIQYF

J gene: TRBJ1-6
D gene: TRBD1
clone size: -
V gene: TRBV28
CDR3 DNA: TGTGCCAGCAGTGTCCGGGACAGAAGGTCACCCCTCCACTTT
CDR3 protein: CASSVRDRRSPLHF

J gene: TRBJ2-1
D gene: TRBD2
clone size: -
V gene: TRBV14
CDR3 DNA: TGTGCCAGCAGTCCGAGGACTAGCGGGGGGGGCAATGAGCAGTTCTTC
CDR3 protein: CASSPRTSGGGNEQFF

J gene: TRBJ2-7
D gene: TRBD2
clone size: once
V gene: TRBV2
CDR3 DNA: TGTGCCAGACCGGGACTAGCGGGAGGCCGAGAGCAGTACTTC
CDR3 protein: CARPGLAGGREQYF

J gene: TRBJ1-1
D gene: -
clone size: -
V gene: TRBV29-1
CDR3 DNA: TGCAGCGTCGAGACCGGGGAAGCTTTCTTT
CDR3 protein: CSVETGEAFF

J gene: TRBJ2-2
D gene: TRBD2
clone size: -
V gene: TRBV9
CDR3 DNA: TGTGCCAGCAGCATAGCGGGAGAACCCACCGGGGAGCTGTTTTTT
CDR3 protein: CASSIAGEPTGELFF

J gene: TRBJ1-5
D gene: TRBD1
clone size: -
V gene: TRBV7-2
CDR3 DNA: TGTGCCAGCAGCTACGGGACAGGGCCTCAGCCCCAGCATTTT
CDR3 protein: CASSYGTGPQPQHF

J gene: TRBJ2-7
D gene: -
clone size: once
V gene: TRBV11-2
CDR3 DNA: TGTGCCAGCAGCTTAGTTGGTGTAGTGCAGGTGCAGTACTTC
CDR3 protein: CASSLVGVVQVQYF

J gene: TRBJ1-1
D gene: TRBD1
clone size: -
V gene: TRBV6-5
CDR3 DNA: TGTGCCAGCAGCGCGACAGGGGTCGGAACTGAAGCTTTCTTT
CDR3 protein: CASSATGVGTEAFF

J gene: TRBJ2-2
D gene: -
clone size: -
V gene: TRBV27
CDR3 DNA: TGTGCCAGCAGTTTAACACGATTCACCGGGGAGCTGTTTTTT
CDR3 protein: CASSLTRFTGELFF

J gene: TRBJ2-5
D gene: -
clone size: -
V gene: TRBV18
CDR3 DNA: TGTGCCAGCTCACCTTCTGACAGCCAAGAGACCCAGTACTTC
CDR3 protein: CASSPSDSQETQYF